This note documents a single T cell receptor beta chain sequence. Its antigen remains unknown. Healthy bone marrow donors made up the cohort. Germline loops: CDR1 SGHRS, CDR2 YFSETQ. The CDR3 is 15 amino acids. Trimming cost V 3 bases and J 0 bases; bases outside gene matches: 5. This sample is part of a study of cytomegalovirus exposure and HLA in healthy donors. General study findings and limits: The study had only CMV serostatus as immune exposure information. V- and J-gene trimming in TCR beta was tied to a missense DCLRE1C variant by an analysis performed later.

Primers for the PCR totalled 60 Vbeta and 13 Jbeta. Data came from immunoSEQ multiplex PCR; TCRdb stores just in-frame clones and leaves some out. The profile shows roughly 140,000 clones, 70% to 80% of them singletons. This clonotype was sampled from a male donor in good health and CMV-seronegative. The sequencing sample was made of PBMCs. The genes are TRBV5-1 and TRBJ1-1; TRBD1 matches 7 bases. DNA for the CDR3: TGCGCCAGCAGCTCTTCAGGGGGGATGAACACTGAAGCTTTCTTT. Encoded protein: CASSSSGGMNTEAFF.